These T cell receptor beta chains were read from a single sample in a study of control samples from healthy donors and cancer patients. Produced via immunoSEQ multiplex PCR; TCRdb's table is partial and in-frame only. The table records 400,000 to 450,000 clones, around 90% of them present only once. Sequenced: PBMCs. These receptors all come from a man aged 40-55 years with head and neck cancer. Both conserved end residues are part of each CDR3. D genes are given only for firm matches. Some rows mark clone size as missing; the rest say once, few, many or name a class of expanded clone.

v_gene	j_gene	d_gene	abundance	CDR3aa	CDR3nt
TRBV3-1/TRBV3-2	TRBJ1-6	-	once	CASSYRQDSPLHF	TGTGCCAGCAGTTATAGACAAGATTCACCCCTCCACTTT
TRBV5-4	TRBJ1-2	TRBD1	-	CASSLTGVYGYTF	TGTGCCAGCAGCCTGACAGGGGTCTATGGCTACACCTTC
TRBV15	TRBJ2-5	-	-	CATSRDVGRLSVGETQYF	TGTGCCACCAGCAGAGATGTAGGACGGTTATCCGTCGGGGAGACCCAGTACTTC
TRBV11-2	TRBJ2-7	TRBD2	-	CASTPGGGSYEQYF	TGTGCCAGCACCCCGGGAGGTGGCTCCTACGAGCAGTACTTC
TRBV7-2	TRBJ2-1	TRBD1	once	CASSPGGLAYNEQFF	TGTGCCAGCAGCCCAGGGGGCCTAGCCTACAATGAGCAGTTCTTC
TRBV11-2	TRBJ1-1	TRBD1	-	CASSRTGSRNTEAFF	TGTGCCAGCAGCCGGACAGGGAGCAGGAACACTGAAGCTTTCTTT
TRBV27	TRBJ1-1	-	-	CASSLSRGSTEAFF	TGTGCCAGCAGTTTATCCAGGGGCAGCACTGAAGCTTTCTTT
TRBV11-1	TRBJ2-7	TRBD1	-	CASSPYRGYEQYF	TGTGCCAGCAGCCCCTACAGGGGGTACGAGCAGTACTTC
TRBV5-1	TRBJ2-3	-	-	CASSLSDGGLQLFPTDTQYF	TGCGCCAGCAGCTTATCCGACGGGGGCTTACAACTATTTCCCACAGATACGCAGTATTTT
TRBV28	TRBJ1-3	-	once	CASYFVGGDSGNTIYF	TGTGCCAGCTATTTCGTCGGGGGAGACTCTGGAAACACCATATATTTT
TRBV5-4	TRBJ1-2	TRBD1	-	CASSRGRDRDVSGYTF	TGTGCCAGCAGCCGGGGCCGGGACAGGGATGTAAGTGGCTACACCTTC
TRBV15	TRBJ2-1	-	-	CATSRVTGYNEQFF	TGTGCCACCAGCAGAGTTACAGGCTACAATGAGCAGTTCTTC
TRBV30	TRBJ1-2	-	-	CAWRDPWGGIGYTF	TGTGCCTGGAGGGACCCATGGGGTGGGATTGGCTACACCTTC
TRBV25-1	TRBJ2-1	TRBD2	-	CASSALTSFDEQFF	TGTGCCAGCAGTGCCCTGACTAGCTTCGATGAGCAGTTCTTC
TRBV6-5	TRBJ2-5	-	-	CASSYGAVGTQYF	TGTGCCAGCAGTTATGGGGCAGTCGGGACCCAGTACTTC
TRBV7-9	TRBJ2-3	-	-	CASSPPPRGKLTDTQYF	TGTGCCAGCAGCCCCCCTCCACGGGGAAAGCTCACCGATACGCAGTACTTT
TRBV6-6	TRBJ2-1	-	once	CASSNRVLSRNEQFF	TGTGCCAGCAGTAACAGGGTGCTAAGCCGAAATGAGCAGTTCTTC
TRBV19	TRBJ2-7	-	once	CASSPQGGSANEQYF	TGTGCCAGTAGTCCCCAGGGGGGAAGCGCGAACGAGCAGTACTTC
TRBV6-5	TRBJ2-1	-	-	CASRGRGVDYNEQFF	TGTGCCAGCAGGGGGAGGGGGGTCGACTACAATGAGCAGTTCTTC
TRBV29-1	TRBJ1-1	-	-	CSVETPGIKKNTEAFF	TGCAGCGTTGAGACCCCGGGGATAAAAAAGAACACTGAAGCTTTCTTT
TRBV4-1	TRBJ2-1	TRBD1	-	CASSHKIWGQLIYNEQFF	TGCGCCAGCAGCCATAAAATCTGGGGACAGCTGATCTACAATGAGCAGTTCTTC
TRBV5-1	TRBJ2-1	TRBD2	-	CASSPFPSGPFTDEQFF	TGCGCCAGCAGCCCATTCCCTAGCGGGCCGTTTACAGATGAGCAGTTCTTC
TRBV10-3	TRBJ2-7	-	-	CAIKRSGQGDYLEQYF	TGTGCCATCAAAAGGTCTGGGCAGGGAGACTACCTCGAGCAGTACTTC
TRBV7-3	TRBJ2-2	TRBD1	-	CASSSRTGRDTGELFF	TGTGCCAGCAGCTCGCGGACAGGACGGGACACCGGGGAGCTGTTTTTT